Below, 4 T cell receptor beta chains from the same sample are listed, as sequenced in a study of blood T cell repertoires in COVID-19. This table comes from immunoSEQ multiplex PCR, and its TCRdb copy is limited to in-frame clones, with some not included. The sample consists of approximately 390,000 clones, 85% to 90% of them appearing once. Sequencing was done on a sample of PBMCs or T cells enriched from blood (not recorded which). Source of these receptors: a woman between 50 and 59 years old who had recovered from COVID-19.

The chain is built from TRBV11-2 and TRBJ2-2, with TRBD2 as a possible D gene (5 bases). In germline, CDR1 is SGHAT, CDR2 FQNNGV. V gave up 1 base and J gave up 4 bases, with 10 bases separating them. The CDR3 loop spans 15 amino acids. CDR3 loop: CASSLVSAGTGELFF. The CDR3 DNA sequence: TGTGCCAGCAGCTTAGTCTCGGCGGGCACCGGGGAGCTGTTTTTT.

V gene TRBV6-5 combines with J gene TRBJ2-1; 12 bases match TRBD2. After removal of 6 bases from V and 7 bases from J, the junction contained 4 bases not matched to a gene. There are 14 residues in the CDR3. Per germline, CDR1 MNHEY and CDR2 SVGAGI. CDR3 coding DNA: TGTGCCAGCAGGCTAGCGGGGGGGCTTAATGAGCAGTTCTTC. This encodes CASRLAGGLNEQFF.

This clone was counted between two and nine times. V gene TRBV7-8 combines with J gene TRBJ2-7; TRBD1 matches at 8 bases. Germline trimming cut 5 bases from V and 3 bases from J; bases unmatched to any gene: 12. This CDR3 is 16 amino acids long. Germline V lookup: CDR1 SGHVS, CDR2 FQNEAQ. The CDR3 loop reads CASSDGQGTVIYEQYF. In DNA, the CDR3 is TGTGCCAGCAGCGACGGACAGGGCACTGTCATCTACGAGCAGTACTTC.

Written as DNA, the CDR3 is TGTGCCAGCACAAGGGGCCTGCTCCCTCTAGGCTACACCTTC. As protein: CASTRGLLPLGYTF. This chain joins TRBV28 and TRBJ1-2; TRBD1 is a possible D gene (5 bases). Trimming stripped 7 bases from V and 8 bases from J, with 20 bases between. This CDR3 contains 14 residues. Germline CDR1 reads MDHEN; CDR2 reads SYDVKM.